Below, 24 T cell receptor beta chains from the same sample are listed, as sequenced in a study of blood T cell repertoires in COVID-19. Clones were read by immunoSEQ multiplex PCR, and TCRdb kept only the in-frame ones, dropping some. The sample includes under 250,000 clones, 80% to 85% of them seen just once. The sequenced sample was peripheral blood. These receptors were collected from a woman aged 70-85 years with COVID-19, enrolled during active disease.

On this clone: The same CDR3 is also encoded by other DNA sequences in this sample. The CDR3 loop reads CASSLVAGSYEQYF. In DNA, the CDR3 is TGCGCCAGCAGCTTGGTTGCAGGCTCCTACGAGCAGTACTTC. The chain couples TRBV5-1 to TRBJ2-7; D is ambiguous. V was shortened by 0 bases and J by 0 bases, with 7 bases between the two germline ends. The germline V gene encodes CDR1 SGHRS and CDR2 YFSETQ. The CDR3 consists of 14 residues.

V is TRBV5-1 and J is TRBJ2-7; D gene ambiguous. Germline CDR1 reads SGHRS; CDR2 reads YFSETQ. V was trimmed by 4 bases and J by 3 bases, leaving 5 bases between them. The CDR3 spans 11 residues. The CDR3 reads CASSLNYEQYF. In DNA form, the CDR3 reads TGCGCCAGCAGCCTTAACTACGAGCAGTACTTC.

The chain has TRBV28 and TRBJ1-5; 7 positions agree with TRBD1. Germline V CDR1 and CDR2: MDHEN, SYDVKM. This CDR3 region has 14 residues. J lost 2 bases, V lost 6 bases, and 4 bases had no gene match. In nucleotides, the CDR3 is TGTGCCAGCAGCAGACAGGGAGGCAATCAGCCCCAGCATTTT. As protein: CASSRQGGNQPQHF.

This chain connects TRBV2 to TRBJ2-2; tentative D call: TRBD1 (6 bases). Germline values: CDR1 SNHLY, CDR2 FYNNEI. This CDR3 is 16 amino acids long. V shed 2 bases and J shed 4 bases, with 14 bases lying between them. The CDR3 nucleotides are TGTGCCAGCAGTGAAAGGGCAGGGGTCGGCACCGGGGAGCTGTTTTTT. It codes for CASSERAGVGTGELFF.

V and J are TRBV5-4 and TRBJ2-1; 14 nucleotides line up with TRBD2. Germline lookup yields CDR1 SGHNT and CDR2 YYREEE (reference sequence). The CDR3 contains 16 residues. The junction had 7 bases not matched to a gene; V was cut back by 4 bases and J by 7 bases. The CDR3 nucleotides are TGTGCCAGCAGCAACCTGGGACTAGCGGGAGAAAATGAGCAGTTCTTC. Protein product: CASSNLGLAGENEQFF.

The chain uses TRBV28 and TRBJ1-5, with D possibly being TRBD1 (6 bases). CDR1 and CDR2 (germline): MDHEN, SYDVKM. The ends were cut back, 1 base at V and 4 bases at J, with 14 bases in the middle. CDR3 length: 16 residues. The CDR3 coding sequence is TGTGCCAGCAGTTTATACCTTGGGACACTGAATCAGCCCCAGCATTTT. Protein: CASSLYLGTLNQPQHF.

The chain employs TRBV10-3 and TRBJ1-5; possibly TRBD1 for D (6 bases). CDR3 length equals 13 residues. The V gene lost 11 bases and the J gene lost 0 bases, with 11 bases spanning the gap. Germline lookup yields CDR1 ENHRY and CDR2 SYGVKD. The CDR3 sequence: CAATGNSNQPQHF. CDR3 sequence (DNA): TGTGCCGCGACAGGTAATAGCAATCAGCCCCAGCATTTT.

The rearrangement uses TRBV12-1 and TRBJ2-1; the D segment call TRBD2 is taken from the table without a DNA check. TRBV12-1 is deemed a pseudogene. CDR3 length equals 17 residues. CDR3 in DNA: TGTGCCAGCATCCTTCGACTAGCGGTTTTCTCCTACAATGAGCAGTTCTTC. It specifies CASILRLAVFSYNEQFF.

This clone has a single count. V gene TRBV7-9 combines with J gene TRBJ1-3; the D is unclear. The CDR3 contains 16 residues. V lost 3 bases and J lost 1, with 13 bases in between. Germline CDR1 reads SEHNR; CDR2 reads FQNEAQ (reference sequence). This CDR3 reads CASSFPAGSSGNTIYF. CDR3 nucleotides: TGTGCCAGCAGCTTCCCGGCGGGTTCATCTGGAAACACCATATATTTT.

The chain combines TRBV11-2 with TRBJ1-5; 9 bases are a match to TRBD1. Germline CDR1 reads SGHAT; CDR2 reads FQNNGV. This CDR3 comprises 16 residues. With V trimmed by 5 bases and J by 4 bases, 9 bases remained unmatched. CDR3 sequence (DNA): TGTGCCAGCAGCCTCGGGACAGGGAAGCCTAATCAGCCCCAGCATTTT. Translated: CASSLGTGKPNQPQHF. Complete variable domain (other parts from reference TRBV11-2 and TRBJ1-5): EAGVAQSPRYKIIEKRQSVAFWCNPISGHATLYWYQQILGQGPKLLIQFQNNGVVDDSQLPKDRFSAERLKGVDSTLKIQPAKLEDSAVYLCASSLGTGKPNQPQHFGDGTRLSIL.

This clone was counted once. The chain uses TRBV13 and TRBJ2-7, with TRBD2 matching 8 bases. The J segment lost 5 bases and the V segment lost 5 bases, leaving 14 bases of the junction unmatched. There are 16 residues in the CDR3. Germline values: CDR1 PRHDT, CDR2 FYEKMQ (reference sequence). The CDR3 spells CASSPPTSGSSNEQYF. CDR3 DNA sequence: TGTGCCAGCAGCCCCCCTACGAGCGGGAGTTCCAACGAGCAGTACTTC.

The chain has TRBV2 and TRBJ1-2, with 7 bases identical to TRBD1. The germline CDR1 and CDR2 sequences are SNHLY and FYNNEI. The trim removed 7 bases at V and 4 bases at J, leaving 12 bases unmatched. The CDR3 is made up of 15 amino acids. This CDR3 is CASTLETGPGYGYTF. CDR3 nucleotides: TGTGCCAGCACCTTGGAGACAGGGCCGGGCTATGGCTACACCTTC. The whole variable domain, filled in from reference TRBV2 and TRBJ1-2, reads EPEVTQTPSHQVTQMGQEVILRCVPISNHLYFYWYRQILGQKVEFLVSFYNNEISEKSEIFDDQFSVERPDGSNFTLKIRSTKLEDSAMYFCASTLETGPGYGYTFGSGTRLTVV.

The sample holds one count of this clone. J is TRBJ2-7 and V is TRBV28; 7 nucleotides line up with TRBD2. Germline CDR1 and CDR2: MDHEN and SYDVKM. The CDR3 is made up of 15 amino acids. J was trimmed by 3 bases and V by 1 base; bases with no gene match: 6. CDR3 nucleotides: TGTGCCAGCAGTTTATCGACTAGCTTTGGCTACGAGCAGTACTTC. Translating it yields CASSLSTSFGYEQYF.

The chain combines TRBV2 with TRBJ2-1, with 10 bases aligning to TRBD2. CDR3 length: 14 amino acids. V was clipped by 6 bases and J by 7 bases; unmatched bases: 6. Germline V CDR1 and CDR2: SNHLY, FYNNEI. CDR3 DNA: TGTGCCAGCAGCTTTACTAGCGGGACGAATGAGCAGTTCTTC. It specifies CASSFTSGTNEQFF.

This chain uses TRBV19 with TRBJ1-1, with 7 bases identical to TRBD1. This CDR3 has 14 residues. With 7 bases clipped from V and 5 bases from J, the junction kept 10 bases outside the gene matches. Germline lookup yields CDR1 LNHDA and CDR2 SQIVND (reference sequence). The CDR3 region has the DNA TGTGCCAGTACTCGACAGGGAGGAGGGACTGAAGCTTTCTTT. Residues: CASTRQGGGTEAFF.

The chain joins TRBV5-1 to TRBJ2-4; TRBD1 might be the D (6 bases). The CDR3 has 15 residues. Trimming left V 0 bases short and J 8 bases short, with 15 bases between. Germline CDR1 is SGHRS and CDR2 is YFSETQ. The CDR3 loop reads CASSLGGTQWDIQYF. CDR3 DNA: TGCGCCAGCAGCTTGGGGGGGACACAATGGGACATTCAGTACTTC.

The V and J genes are TRBV7-7 and TRBJ1-3; TRBD1 matches at 7 bases. CDR1 SSHAT and CDR2 FNYEAQ come from the germline V gene (reference sequence). V lost 3 bases, J lost 4 bases, and 3 bases stayed unmatched. This CDR3 contains 14 residues. CDR3 DNA sequence: TGTGCCAGCAGCTTGACAGGGTTGGGAAACACCATATATTTT. Translating it yields CASSLTGLGNTIYF.

The chain employs TRBV28 and TRBJ1-2; the D gene is possibly TRBD1 (6 bases). V was shortened by 10 bases and J by 2 bases, with 11 bases between the two germline ends. Germline CDR1 MDHEN, CDR2 SYDVKM. There are 12 residues in the CDR3. The CDR3 loop reads CATGQSNYGYTF. The CDR3 DNA sequence: TGTGCCACAGGACAGTCCAACTATGGCTACACCTTC.

The chain carries TRBV4-3 and TRBJ1-2; TRBD1 is a possible D gene (5 bases). Germline loops: CDR1 LGHNA, CDR2 YSLEER. V was cut by 0 bases and J by 4 bases, with 12 bases left in between. The CDR3 totals 15 residues. The CDR3 sequence: CASSQDPTDPYGYTF. The CDR3 bases are TGCGCCAGCAGCCAAGATCCGACAGACCCCTATGGCTACACCTTC.

This chain links TRBV18 with TRBJ2-1; TRBD2 matches at 10 bases. Germline loops: CDR1 KGHSH, CDR2 LQKENI. The CDR3 is 15 residues long. V dropped 8 bases and J dropped 8; count of bases not matched to a gene: 12. CDR3 in amino acids: CASAKAGGPWDEQFF. The CDR3 bases are TGTGCCAGCGCAAAAGCGGGAGGGCCATGGGATGAGCAGTTCTTC.

The J gene is TRBJ2-7, the V gene TRBV25-1; 8 positions match TRBD1. Germline trimming cut 7 bases from V and 3 bases from J; bases unmatched to any gene: 2. The CDR3 has 12 residues. Germline assignment: CDR1 MGHDK and CDR2 SYGVNS. CDR3 DNA: TGTGCCAGCAATGACAGGGGCTACGAGCAGTACTTC. It translates to CASNDRGYEQYF.

This rearrangement joins TRBV6-5 to TRBJ2-4, with 7 bases matching TRBD1. Germline V lookup: CDR1 MNHEY, CDR2 SVGAGI. With 6 bases clipped from V and 5 bases from J, the junction kept 7 bases outside the gene matches. CDR3 length equals 14 residues. The CDR3 DNA reads TGTGCCAGCAGCACCCAGGGGGTGGAAAACATTCAGTACTTC. Its translation: CASSTQGVENIQYF.

This clone was observed a few times. The chain has TRBV7-6 and TRBJ2-7; TRBD2 agrees at 12 bases. V trimming: 2 bases; J trimming: 0 bases; junction bases outside the gene matches: 11. The germline V gene encodes CDR1 SGHVS and CDR2 FNYEAQ. CDR3 length equals 19 residues. CDR3: CASSLYPRTSGVNSYEQYF. CDR3 bases: TGTGCCAGCAGCTTATACCCCCGGACTAGCGGGGTTAACTCCTACGAGCAGTACTTC.

The chain combines TRBV6-5 with TRBJ2-1; D is uncertain. The ends were cut back, 5 bases at V and 7 bases at J, with 15 bases in the middle. The CDR3 runs to 14 residues. CDR1 and CDR2 (germline): MNHEY, SVGAGI. CDR3 in DNA: TGTGCCAGCAGTCCTCCGGCGCCTAGTAATGAGCAGTTCTTC. Translating it yields CASSPPAPSNEQFF.